Listed below are T cell receptor beta chains from one sample, sequenced in a study of blood T cells in healthy people across ages. From the 5' RACE reads, TCRdb called clonotypes with MiXCR, one entry per CDR3 protein. This sample carries roughly 1.9 million distinct CDR3 sequences, 30% to 40% of them seen once, and the ten largest clones take roughly 23%. Source material: blood. These receptors all come from a human donor in good health. CDR3s include the opening cysteine and the closing phenylalanine or tryptophan. D genes are given only for firm matches. The size of a clone is reported for some rows only, either as once, few or many, or as a class for expanded clones.

V gene: TRBV6-6; D gene: NA; J gene: TRBJ1-6; clone size: few; CDR3 DNA: TGTGCCAGCACCTGGGGCGAGGGATCCTCACCCCTCCACTTT; CDR3 protein: CASTWGEGSSPLHF
V gene: TRBV7-2; D gene: TRBD2; J gene: TRBJ2-5; clone size: NA; CDR3 DNA: TGTGCCAGCAGCTTACCCGTAAAACTAGCGGGGGGGGCAGAGACCCAGTACTTC; CDR3 protein: CASSLPVKLAGGAETQYF
V gene: TRBV5-5; D gene: NA; J gene: TRBJ2-1; clone size: NA; CDR3 DNA: TGTGCCATCCCCCGCGTGGACGGACTCGATGAGCAGTTCTTC; CDR3 protein: CAIPRVDGLDEQFF
V gene: TRBV7-8; D gene: NA; J gene: TRBJ1-6; clone size: NA; CDR3 DNA: TGTGCCAGCAGCCCTATCTTGGGGGATGAGGGTTCACCCCTCCACTTT; CDR3 protein: CASSPILGDEGSPLHF
V gene: TRBV24-1; D gene: NA; J gene: TRBJ2-1; clone size: NA; CDR3 DNA: TGTGCCACCAGTGTGAACAATGAGCAGTTCTTC; CDR3 protein: CATSVNNEQFF
V gene: TRBV15; D gene: NA; J gene: TRBJ2-7; clone size: NA; CDR3 DNA: TGTGCCACCAGCACCACTAGGAAAGACGAGCAGTACTTC; CDR3 protein: CATSTTRKDEQYF
V gene: TRBV2; D gene: NA; J gene: TRBJ1-1; clone size: NA; CDR3 DNA: TGTGCCAGCAGCCCCCGAGGGGGGAGGATGAACACTGAAGCTTTCTTT; CDR3 protein: CASSPRGGRMNTEAFF
V gene: TRBV4-1; D gene: TRBD2; J gene: TRBJ2-5; clone size: NA; CDR3 DNA: TGCGCCAGCAGCTCGGGACTACGCCAAGAGACCCAGTACTTC; CDR3 protein: CASSSGLRQETQYF
V gene: TRBV5-8; D gene: TRBD2; J gene: TRBJ2-3; clone size: NA; CDR3 DNA: TGTGCCAGCAGCTTGTTCGCGGGGGGGACCACAGATACGCAGTATTTT; CDR3 protein: CASSLFAGGTTDTQYF
V gene: TRBV4-3; D gene: NA; J gene: TRBJ2-5; clone size: NA; CDR3 DNA: TGCGCCAGCAGCCAAGATACCGGGGAAGAGACCCAGTACTTC; CDR3 protein: CASSQDTGEETQYF
V gene: TRBV6-2/TRBV6-3; D gene: NA; J gene: TRBJ1-5; clone size: NA; CDR3 DNA: TGTGCCAGCACCGACATGGGGGGTCGGTCGAATCAGCCCCAGCATTTT; CDR3 protein: CASTDMGGRSNQPQHF
V gene: TRBV4-3; D gene: NA; J gene: TRBJ2-1; clone size: few; CDR3 DNA: TGCGCCAGCATGCCGCAGATTCCCTACAATGAGCAGTTCTTC; CDR3 protein: CASMPQIPYNEQFF
V gene: TRBV7-2; D gene: TRBD1; J gene: TRBJ2-1; clone size: NA; CDR3 DNA: TGTGCCAGCAGCTTCCAGACCCCTCTTGGGACAGGGTGGAATGAGCAGTTCTTC; CDR3 protein: CASSFQTPLGTGWNEQFF
V gene: TRBV5-6; D gene: TRBD1; J gene: TRBJ2-7; clone size: NA; CDR3 DNA: TGTGCCAGCAGCTTGGAGGACAGGGGCAAGCAGTACTTC; CDR3 protein: CASSLEDRGKQYF
V gene: TRBV4-3; D gene: NA; J gene: TRBJ2-7; clone size: NA; CDR3 DNA: TGCGCCAGCAGCCAAGCGTTGGGGAGTACGCGCGAGCAGTACTTC; CDR3 protein: CASSQALGSTREQYF
V gene: TRBV3-1; D gene: NA; J gene: TRBJ2-2; clone size: NA; CDR3 DNA: TGTGCCAGCAGCCAAATACTGGGCACCGGGGAGCTGTTTTTT; CDR3 protein: CASSQILGTGELFF
V gene: TRBV4-3; D gene: NA; J gene: TRBJ2-6; clone size: few; CDR3 DNA: TGCGCCAGCAGCCGACAGATCATCGAGATGGCTGGGGCCAACGTCCTGACTTTC; CDR3 protein: CASSRQIIEMAGANVLTF
V gene: TRBV7-2; D gene: TRBD1; J gene: TRBJ1-4; clone size: few; CDR3 DNA: TGTGCCAGCAGCTTTGACAGGGTAGATGAAAAACTGTTTTTT; CDR3 protein: CASSFDRVDEKLFF
V gene: TRBV7-3; D gene: NA; J gene: TRBJ2-3; clone size: once; CDR3 DNA: TGTGCCAGCAGCCTCCTCCCGGGGGTGGGAGCGGGCGATACGCAGTATTTT; CDR3 protein: CASSLLPGVGAGDTQYF
V gene: TRBV11-1; D gene: TRBD1; J gene: TRBJ1-1; clone size: NA; CDR3 DNA: TGTGCCAGCAGCCGCGGACAGGGAAGGGGAAACACTGAAGCTTTCTTT; CDR3 protein: CASSRGQGRGNTEAFF
V gene: TRBV28; D gene: NA; J gene: TRBJ1-2; clone size: few; CDR3 DNA: TGTGCCACCTTACAGGGCGCTAACTATGGCTACACCTTC; CDR3 protein: CATLQGANYGYTF
V gene: TRBV20-1; D gene: TRBD1; J gene: TRBJ2-3; clone size: NA; CDR3 DNA: TGCAGTGCCTCGGGACAGGGGGCAGGGGATACGCAGTATTTT; CDR3 protein: CSASGQGAGDTQYF
V gene: TRBV4-2; D gene: TRBD2; J gene: TRBJ2-1; clone size: NA; CDR3 DNA: TGTGCCAGCAGAGGACTAGCGGGGGGCGACGAGCAGTTCTTC; CDR3 protein: CASRGLAGGDEQFF
V gene: TRBV20-1; D gene: NA; J gene: TRBJ2-3; clone size: NA; CDR3 DNA: TGCAGTCAAAAGGTGGGGGGGCCGATCGATACGCAGTATTTT; CDR3 protein: CSQKVGGPIDTQYF
V gene: TRBV6-2/TRBV6-3; D gene: NA; J gene: TRBJ2-3; clone size: NA; CDR3 DNA: TGTGCCAGCAGCCGAATACCATCAGATACGCAGTATTTT; CDR3 protein: CASSRIPSDTQYF
V gene: TRBV6-1; D gene: NA; J gene: TRBJ1-2; clone size: few; CDR3 DNA: TGTGCCAGCAGGCAGCCCAAGGGGGGCTACACCTTC; CDR3 protein: CASRQPKGGYTF
V gene: TRBV12-3/TRBV12-4; D gene: NA; J gene: TRBJ1-1; clone size: NA; CDR3 DNA: TGTGCCAGCGGGGGCCTAAGTAATCAAGCTTTCTTT; CDR3 protein: CASGGLSNQAFF